What follows is one TCR beta chain and its context. Beta-chain TCR CDR3 regions were amplified from RNA transcripts. In the first round, RT-PCR was carried out with HTBI primers, and a multiplex PCR formed the second round. TCRdb re-called the multiplex PCR reads through MiXCR, storing one row per CDR3 protein. The sample lists approximately 15,000 distinct CDR3 sequences, roughly 46% occurring once. J gave up 4 bases and V 6 bases, and 4 bases lay outside the gene matches. The CDR3 spans 14 residues. The germline V gene has CDR1 LNHNV and CDR2 YYDKDF (reference sequence). This record belongs to a study of Graves' ophthalmopathy and Graves' hyperthyroidism. Patients were diagnosed from clinical symptoms, serum thyroxine, TRAb, thyroid ultrasound and orbital computed tomography.

Input material: peripheral blood. This clonotype originated in a woman between 40 and 55 years old with stable Graves' hyperthyroidism. The V and J genes are TRBV15 and TRBJ2-3; the match to TRBD2 covers 10 bases. DNA for the CDR3: TGTGCCACCAGTACAGCGGGAGGGCCAGATACGCAGTATTTT. This translates into CATSTAGGPDTQYF.